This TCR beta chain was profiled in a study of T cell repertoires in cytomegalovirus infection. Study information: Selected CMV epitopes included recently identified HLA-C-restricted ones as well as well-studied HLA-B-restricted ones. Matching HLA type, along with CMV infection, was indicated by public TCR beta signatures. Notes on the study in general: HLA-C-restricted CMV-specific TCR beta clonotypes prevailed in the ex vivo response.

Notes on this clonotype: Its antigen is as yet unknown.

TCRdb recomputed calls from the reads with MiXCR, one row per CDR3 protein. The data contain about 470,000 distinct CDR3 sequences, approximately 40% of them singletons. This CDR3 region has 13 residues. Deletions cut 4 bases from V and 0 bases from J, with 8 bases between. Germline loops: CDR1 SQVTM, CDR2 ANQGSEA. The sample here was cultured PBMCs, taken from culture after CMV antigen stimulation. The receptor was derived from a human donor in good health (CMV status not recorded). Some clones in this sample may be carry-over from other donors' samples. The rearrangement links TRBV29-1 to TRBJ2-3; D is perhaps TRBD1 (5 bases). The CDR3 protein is CSVVRGSTDTQYF. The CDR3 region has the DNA TGCAGCGTTGTTAGGGGTAGCACAGATACGCAGTATTTT.